This T cell receptor (beta chain) originates from a study of T cell repertoires in cytomegalovirus infection. Study-wide background: Both CMV infection and a matching HLA type were indicated by public TCR beta signatures. Whole-study results and caveats: Totalled public TCR beta family frequency picked out people who carried CMV plus the relevant HLA. Within the response measured ex vivo, HLA-C-restricted CMV-specific TCR beta clonotypes were dominant.

This clonotype showed up many times. Antigen unknown. A single record per CDR3 protein comes from TCRdb applying MiXCR to the reads. Among some 600,000 distinct CDR3 sequences, about 24% were seen once, and the ten largest hold roughly 8%. This CDR3 region has 19 residues. V gave up 6 bases and J gave up 8 bases; unmatched junction bases: 24. The sequence was collected from a human donor in good health (CMV status not recorded). Some clones in this sample may be carry-over from other donors' samples. The J gene is TRBJ2-2, the V gene TRBV23-1, with 7 bases that match TRBD2. TRBV23-1 belongs to the ORF category, with a function that is uncertain. The sample comprised CD8+ T cells from PBMCs. CDR3 DNA sequence: TGCGCCAGCAGCCACAACGGAACTCCAGCGGGGCCAAGGGTGGGGGAGCTGTTTTTT. Translation gives CASSHNGTPAGPRVGELFF.